This T cell receptor beta chain is from a study of T cells in Graves' hyperthyroidism and ophthalmopathy. Study findings and constraints: Most expanded thyroid clonotypes above 0.001 also appeared in blood. Researchers report that a 13 V-J model separated ophthalmopathy from stable hyperthyroidism.

This clonotype was detected many times. As yet, its antigen is unknown. Exclusion followed for patients with uncontrolled infection, other autoimmune disease, pregnancy or lactation. The CDR3 loop spans 14 amino acids. V trimming: 6 bases; J trimming: 3 bases; junction bases outside the gene matches: 7. Germline loops: CDR1 MNHNS, CDR2 SASEGT. Using RNA transcripts as the source, TCR beta CDR3 regions were amplified. TCR CDR3 underwent first-round RT-PCR with the HTBI primer set. TCRdb independently ran MiXCR on the multiplex PCR reads; one entry per CDR3 protein. There are 300,000 to 400,000 distinct CDR3 sequences in the sample; more than 14% occur only once, and around 19% lies in the top ten.

Sequencing was done on a sample of blood. The receptor's source is a woman in her twenties or thirties with Graves' ophthalmopathy. This chain uses TRBV6-1 with TRBJ2-7, with 8 bases aligning to TRBD1. The CDR3 spells CASSAGTGFYEQYF. CDR3 nucleotides: TGTGCCAGCAGCGCCGGGACAGGATTCTACGAGCAGTACTTC.